This T cell receptor (beta chain) appears in the sequencing data of a study of circulating CD8 cells and anti-PD-1 response in melanoma. Trimming took 10 bases from V and 0 from J; bases not matched to a gene: 11. CDR3 length equals 16 residues. Germline lookup yields CDR1 LNHDA and CDR2 SQIVND (reference sequence). TCR libraries were prepared from roughly 15 ng of total RNA with the QIAseq Immune Repertoire TCR panel. TCRdb re-called the reads with MiXCR, one entry per CDR3 protein. The table includes some 500 distinct CDR3 sequences, approximately 11% detected once. From live CD3+CD8+TCRalphabeta+ cells, four PD-1 and/or TIGIT subsets were sorted. By proportion, this clonotype is medium-sized (0.01 to 0.1%).

The chain recombines TRBV19 with TRBJ2-3, with 9 bases matching TRBD1. This TCR was sampled from a human donor with melanoma. Sample: CD8+ T cells from PBMCs, taken at baseline or after one month of anti-PD-1 therapy (not recorded which). The CDR3 is CATSGDRDHSTDTQYF. The CDR3 bases are TGTGCCACCTCTGGGGACAGGGACCATAGCACAGATACGCAGTATTTT.